This T cell receptor (beta chain) was obtained from a study of early T cells in non-severe SARS-CoV-2 infection. Unique molecular identifiers tagged individual cDNA molecules. Each CDR3 protein gets one entry after TCRdb re-called the 5' RACE reads with MiXCR. Of approximately 35,000 distinct CDR3 sequences listed, more than 6% are singletons. The table lists this clonotype with many counts. The ends lost 1 base at V and 7 bases at J; junction bases unmatched: 2. The CDR3 sequence is 14 residues long. CDR1 is SNHLY and CDR2 is FYNNEI in the germline V gene. The chain employs TRBV2 and TRBJ2-1; 9 nucleotides agree with TRBD1. What was sequenced was whole blood. The TCR originated in an adult who was a healthcare worker with PCR-confirmed SARS-CoV-2 infection or an uninfected control (not recorded which). The CDR3 protein is CASSEGQGVNEQFF. Here the CDR3 DNA reads TGTGCCAGCAGTGAAGGACAGGGGGTTAATGAGCAGTTCTTC.